This is a list of T cell receptor beta chains from one sample in a study of regulatory T cells in long-lasting Graves disease. From the multiplex PCR reads, TCRdb called clonotypes with MiXCR, one entry per CDR3 protein. The sample consists of 540,000 or so distinct CDR3 sequences, roughly 13% of them appearing once. These data also formed part of another study, on T cells in Graves' hyperthyroidism and ophthalmopathy.

The source was peripheral blood mononuclear cells (PBMCs), collected at new diagnosis, from a patient treated with antithyroid drugs. The receptors were sampled from a man aged 25-45 years with Graves disease. Both conserved end residues are part of each CDR3. A D gene is named only where the DNA matches it firmly. Only some rows state a clone size, as once, few, many or a class for expanded clones.

>TRBJ2-6|TRBV24-1|TRBD1|many
CATSDPGQGRSGANVLTF
TGTGCCACCAGTGATCCCGGACAGGGGAGATCTGGGGCCAACGTCCTGACTTTC
>TRBJ2-3|TRBV12-3/TRBV12-4|-|many
CASSPTRFGDTQYF
TGTGCCAGCAGTCCTACTAGGTTCGGAGATACGCAGTATTTT
>TRBJ2-1|TRBV3-1|-|many
CASSRVGHEQFF
TGTGCCAGCAGCCGTGTGGGCCATGAGCAGTTCTTC
>TRBJ1-1|TRBV15|-|-
CATSRGESRANTEAFF
TGTGCCACCAGCAGAGGAGAATCGAGGGCGAACACTGAAGCTTTCTTT
>TRBJ2-1|TRBV24-1|TRBD2|many
CATSGFLTSGNNEQFF
TGTGCCACCAGTGGGTTTCTGACTAGCGGGAACAATGAGCAGTTCTTC
>TRBJ2-3|TRBV5-1|-|many
CASSLTGQTSTDTQYF
TGCGCCAGCAGCTTGACTGGACAGACTAGCACAGATACGCAGTATTTT
>TRBJ2-7|TRBV7-2|TRBD2|many
CASSLTSGFSYEQYF
TGTGCCAGCAGCTTAACTAGCGGGTTCTCCTACGAGCAGTACTTC
>TRBJ2-7|TRBV18|TRBD2|many
CASSPGLAGASEQYF
TGTGCCAGCTCACCGGGACTAGCGGGAGCAAGCGAGCAGTACTTC
>TRBJ2-3|TRBV2|TRBD2|-
CASSGEGLAGGPLEGTDTQYF
TGTGCCAGCAGTGGGGAGGGGCTAGCGGGAGGGCCTTTGGAGGGCACAGATACGCAGTATTTT
>TRBJ2-1|TRBV7-7|-|many
CASSLAPSDEQFF
TGTGCTAGCAGCTTAGCCCCTAGCGATGAGCAGTTCTTC
>TRBJ2-7|TRBV2|-|many
CASNARSRYRTDYEQYF
TGTGCCAGCAATGCGCGGTCGAGATACAGGACAGACTACGAGCAGTACTTC
>TRBJ2-7|TRBV29-1|TRBD2|many
CSGGLAAYEQYF
TGCAGCGGGGGACTAGCGGCCTACGAGCAGTACTTC
>TRBJ2-7|TRBV5-1|-|many
CASSVSSTGTFYEQYF
TGCGCCAGCAGCGTTTCTTCAACCGGGACCTTCTACGAGCAGTACTTC
>TRBJ2-5|TRBV25-1|-|-
CASSDTVGQETQYF
TGTGCCAGCAGTGATACGGTGGGCCAAGAGACCCAGTACTTC
>TRBJ1-1|TRBV2|-|-
CASSEGKPVAFF
TGTGCCAGCAGTGAAGGGAAGCCCGTGGCTTTCTTT
>TRBJ2-5|TRBV7-9|TRBD1|-
CASSFRGTGGLAETQYF
TGTGCCAGCAGCTTCAGGGGGACAGGGGGCTTGGCAGAGACCCAGTACTTC
>TRBJ1-5|TRBV20-1|-|few
CSARRQGSNQPQHF
TGCAGTGCTAGACGCCAGGGGAGCAATCAGCCCCAGCATTTT
>TRBJ1-1|TRBV19|-|many
CASSTGIGTEAFF
TGTGCCAGTAGTACCGGTATAGGCACTGAAGCTTTCTTT
>TRBJ2-2|TRBV15|-|-
CATSSQNTGELFF
TGTGCCACCAGCAGCCAAAACACCGGGGAGCTGTTTTTT
>TRBJ1-2|TRBV20-1|-|few
CSAGAGTDFYGYTF
TGCAGTGCTGGAGCCGGGACCGACTTCTATGGCTACACCTTC
>TRBJ2-7|TRBV27|TRBD2|many
CASSRLAGGDYEQYF
TGTGCCAGCAGCAGACTAGCGGGAGGGGACTACGAGCAGTACTTC
>TRBJ1-5|TRBV30|-|-
CAWSVRPRGGINQPQHF
TGTGCCTGGAGTGTACGTCCTAGGGGGGGCATCAATCAGCCCCAGCATTTT
>TRBJ2-1|TRBV30|TRBD2|-
CAWGRASGRYEQFF
TGTGCCTGGGGGAGGGCTAGCGGGAGATATGAGCAGTTCTTC
>TRBJ2-7|TRBV28|-|many
CASSLEGTAYEQYF
TGTGCCAGCAGTTTGGAAGGCACCGCCTACGAGCAGTACTTC
>TRBJ2-7|TRBV28|-|many
CASSPEGRGGGEQYF
TGTGCCAGCAGTCCCGAGGGCAGGGGGGGGGGAGAGCAGTACTTC
>TRBJ1-1|TRBV20-1|-|many
CSAIVGELNTEAFF
TGCAGTGCTATAGTAGGGGAGTTGAACACTGAAGCTTTCTTT
>TRBJ1-1|TRBV5-4|-|-
CASSSRVEKKAFF
TGTGCCAGCAGCTCTCGGGTCGAAAAAAAAGCTTTCTTT
>TRBJ2-5|TRBV9|-|few
CASSSSTGQETQYF
TGTGCCAGCAGCTCCTCGACGGGACAAGAGACCCAGTACTTC
>TRBJ2-1|TRBV7-6|TRBD2|few
CASSLPSGRYSNEQFF
TGTGCCAGCAGCTTACCTAGCGGGCGATACTCCAATGAGCAGTTCTTC
>TRBJ1-1|TRBV3-1|-|-
CASSQIPGHGEAFF
TGTGCCAGCAGCCAAATACCAGGCCACGGTGAAGCTTTCTTT
>TRBJ2-1|TRBV12-3/TRBV12-4|-|many
CASSLRVFGQFF
TGTGCCAGCAGTTTAAGGGTTTTCGGGCAGTTCTTC
>TRBJ2-1|TRBV12-3/TRBV12-4|-|many
CASSDWETGNEQFF
TGTGCCAGCTCCGATTGGGAGACGGGCAATGAGCAGTTCTTC
>TRBJ2-4|TRBV27|-|many
CASSWWGGENIQYF
TGTGCCAGCAGCTGGTGGGGGGGCGAAAACATTCAGTACTTC
>TRBJ2-7|TRBV27|TRBD1|many
CASSLKGTGGLYEQYF
TGTGCCAGCAGTTTAAAGGGGACAGGGGGCCTCTACGAGCAGTACTTC
>TRBJ2-5|TRBV20-1|-|-
CSARNSILSQETQYF
TGCAGTGCTAGAAACTCTATATTGTCCCAAGAGACCCAGTACTTC
>TRBJ1-2|TRBV5-6|-|many
CASSLGVGDYTF
TGTGCCAGCAGCTTGGGAGTTGGTGACTACACCTTC
>TRBJ1-1|TRBV29-1|TRBD1|-
CSVKGQGQRSEAFF
TGCAGCGTGAAGGGACAGGGACAACGTTCTGAAGCTTTCTTT
>TRBJ2-5|TRBV4-2|TRBD2|many
CASSLYAGASETQYF
TGTGCCAGCAGCTTGTACGCGGGAGCTTCAGAGACCCAGTACTTC
>TRBJ2-3|TRBV30|TRBD2|-
CAWSRGLAGGRADTQYF
TGTGCCTGGAGTCGAGGACTAGCGGGAGGTCGAGCAGATACGCAGTATTTT
>TRBJ2-3|TRBV18|TRBD2|-
CASSRLAGEMADTQYF
TGTGCCAGCTCACGGTTAGCGGGAGAAATGGCGGATACGCAGTATTTT
>TRBJ2-1|TRBV19|TRBD2|many
CASSIGDYTDNEWQVQFF
TGTGCCAGTAGTATCGGGGACTATACCGACAATGAGTGGCAGGTGCAGTTCTTC
>TRBJ2-4|TRBV3-1|-|few
CASSPKGDLAKNIQYF
TGTGCCAGCAGCCCCAAGGGAGACCTAGCCAAAAACATTCAGTACTTC
>TRBJ2-7|TRBV7-8|TRBD1|-
CASTSKPSMGQGSYEQYF
TGTGCCAGCACCTCAAAACCGTCAATGGGACAGGGATCCTACGAGCAGTACTTC
>TRBJ2-1|TRBV19|-|-
CASSIFWANEQFF
TGTGCCAGTAGTATTTTCTGGGCTAATGAGCAGTTCTTC
>TRBJ2-4|TRBV29-1|TRBD1|-
CSVGLTGGKNIQYF
TGCAGCGTCGGCTTAACAGGGGGAAAAAACATTCAGTACTTC
>TRBJ2-7|TRBV11-2|-|-
CASSSFQVEQYF
TGTGCCAGCAGCTCGTTCCAAGTCGAGCAGTACTTC
>TRBJ1-6|TRBV11-2|-|few
CASSLGSTDNSPLHF
TGTGCCAGCAGCTTAGGCTCTACAGATAATTCACCCCTCCACTTT
>TRBJ1-1|TRBV6-1|-|many
CASSTKGGNTEAFF
TGTGCCAGCAGTACAAAAGGGGGGAACACTGAAGCTTTCTTT
>TRBJ2-7|TRBV20-1|TRBD2|-
CSAREGTSGDSYEQYF
TGCAGTGCTAGAGAAGGGACTAGCGGGGATTCCTACGAGCAGTACTTC